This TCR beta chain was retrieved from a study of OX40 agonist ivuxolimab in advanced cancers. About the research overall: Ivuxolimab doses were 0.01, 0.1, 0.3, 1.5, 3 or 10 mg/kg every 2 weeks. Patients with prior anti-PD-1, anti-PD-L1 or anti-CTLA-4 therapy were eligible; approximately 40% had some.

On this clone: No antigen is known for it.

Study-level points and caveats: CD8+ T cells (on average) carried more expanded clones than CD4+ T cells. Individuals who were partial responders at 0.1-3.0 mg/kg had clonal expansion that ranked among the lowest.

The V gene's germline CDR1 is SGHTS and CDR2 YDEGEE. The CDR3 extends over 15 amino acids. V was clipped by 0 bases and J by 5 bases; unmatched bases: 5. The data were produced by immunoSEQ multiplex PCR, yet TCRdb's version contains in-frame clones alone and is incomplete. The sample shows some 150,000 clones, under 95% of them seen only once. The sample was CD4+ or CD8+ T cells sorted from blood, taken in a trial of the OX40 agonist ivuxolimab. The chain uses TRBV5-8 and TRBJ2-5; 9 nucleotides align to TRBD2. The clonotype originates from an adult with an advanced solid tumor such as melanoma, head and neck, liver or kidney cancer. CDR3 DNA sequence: TGTGCCAGCAGCTTGGCCCTAGCGGGGCGGGAGACCCAGTACTTC. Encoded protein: CASSLALAGRETQYF.